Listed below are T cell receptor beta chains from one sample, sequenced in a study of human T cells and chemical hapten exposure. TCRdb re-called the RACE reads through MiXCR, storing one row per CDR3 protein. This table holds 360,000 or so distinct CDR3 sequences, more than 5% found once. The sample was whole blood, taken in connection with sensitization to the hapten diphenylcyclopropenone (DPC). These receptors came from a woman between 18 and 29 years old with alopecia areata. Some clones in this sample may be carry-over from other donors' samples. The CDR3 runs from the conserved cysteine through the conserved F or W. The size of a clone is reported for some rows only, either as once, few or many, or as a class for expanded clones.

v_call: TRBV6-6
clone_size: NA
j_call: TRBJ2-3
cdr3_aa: CASSYGNDYTDTQYF

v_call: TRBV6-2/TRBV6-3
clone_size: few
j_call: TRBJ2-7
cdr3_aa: CASSYRGAYSYEQYF

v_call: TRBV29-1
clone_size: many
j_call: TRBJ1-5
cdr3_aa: CSVGDSGHGQPQHF

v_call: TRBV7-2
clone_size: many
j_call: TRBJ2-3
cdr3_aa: CASSSVSGGGTDTQYF

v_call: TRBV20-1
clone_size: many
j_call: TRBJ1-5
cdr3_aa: CSAIREKDQPQHF

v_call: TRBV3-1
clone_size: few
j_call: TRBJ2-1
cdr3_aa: CASSPTSGSSYNEQFF

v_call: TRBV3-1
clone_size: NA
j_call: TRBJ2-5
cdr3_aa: CASSPRTGGGPETQYF

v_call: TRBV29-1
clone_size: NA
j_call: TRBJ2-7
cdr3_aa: CSTTSGTGFYEQYF

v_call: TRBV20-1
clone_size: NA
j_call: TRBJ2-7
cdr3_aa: CSARDSGGGAYEQYF

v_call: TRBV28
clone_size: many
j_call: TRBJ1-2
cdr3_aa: CASNIPIPGGYGYTF

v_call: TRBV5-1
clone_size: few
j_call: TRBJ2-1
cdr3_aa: CASSLDDGYNEQFF

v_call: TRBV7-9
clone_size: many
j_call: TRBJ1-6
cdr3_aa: CASSPHLQGSPLHF

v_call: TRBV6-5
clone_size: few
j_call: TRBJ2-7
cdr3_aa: CASSIDRESYEQYF

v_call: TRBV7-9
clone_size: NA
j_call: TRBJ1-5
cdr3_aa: CASSTGGPNQPQHF

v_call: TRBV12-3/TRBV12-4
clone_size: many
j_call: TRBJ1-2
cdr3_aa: CASSADRGLGYTF

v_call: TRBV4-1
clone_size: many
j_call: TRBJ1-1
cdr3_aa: CASSQVGDLAEAFF

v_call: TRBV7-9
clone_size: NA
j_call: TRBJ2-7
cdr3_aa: CASSLGSSSGYEQYF

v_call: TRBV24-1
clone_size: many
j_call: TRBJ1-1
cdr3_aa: CATSDFVPRGGTEAFF

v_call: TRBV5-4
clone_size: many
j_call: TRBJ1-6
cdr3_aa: CASSSTGEHSPLHF